The 23 T cell receptor beta chains presented below share a single source sample, sequenced in a study of blood T cell repertoires in COVID-19. This table comes from immunoSEQ multiplex PCR, and its TCRdb copy is limited to in-frame clones, with some not included. The sample yields about 250,000 clones, 88% seen once. The material sequenced was peripheral blood. The receptors were sampled from a woman aged 25-40 years with acute or convalescent COVID-19.

The chain couples TRBV5-1 to TRBJ1-1; D is perhaps TRBD1 (6 bases). The germline CDR1 and CDR2 sequences are SGHRS and YFSETQ. The CDR3 is made up of 14 amino acids. V was shortened by 3 bases and J by 2 bases, with 11 bases between the two germline ends. The CDR3 coding sequence is TGCGCCAGCAGCTACCAGGGGCCCAACACTGAAGCTTTCTTT. Translated, it gives CASSYQGPNTEAFF.

This clone was seen only once. J is TRBJ2-5 and V is TRBV5-1; TRBD2 aligns across 11 bases. V dropped 4 bases and J dropped 5; count of bases not matched to a gene: 4. This CDR3 spans 14 amino acids. CDR1 SGHRS and CDR2 YFSETQ come from the germline V gene. CDR3 amino acids: CASSGTSGSETQYF. CDR3 nucleotide sequence: TGCGCCAGCAGCGGAACTAGCGGGAGTGAGACCCAGTACTTC.

This clone appeared a single time. This chain connects TRBV27 to TRBJ2-3; D may be TRBD2 (5 bases). Trimming pared 5 bases from V and 3 bases from J, leaving 18 bases between. Per germline, CDR1 MNHEY and CDR2 SMNVEV (reference sequence). The CDR3 has 16 residues. The CDR3: CASSPVSHPGTDTQYF. The CDR3 DNA sequence: TGTGCCAGCAGTCCCGTCTCCCACCCGGGGACAGATACGCAGTATTTT.

The chain links TRBV18 to TRBJ1-6; D remains ambiguous. The CDR3 has 14 residues. The germline CDR1 and CDR2 sequences are KGHSH and LQKENI. V shed 3 bases and J shed 5 bases, with 8 bases lying between them. The CDR3 region has the DNA TGTGCCAGCTCACCCAAGGCGGATAATTCACCCCTCCACTTT. Protein: CASSPKADNSPLHF.

The J gene is TRBJ2-7, the V gene TRBV9; D possibly corresponds to TRBD2 (6 bases). The germline V gene encodes CDR1 SGDLS and CDR2 YYNGEE. V was trimmed by 4 bases and J by 5 bases, leaving 25 bases between them. The CDR3 is 17 residues long. Written as DNA, the CDR3 is TGTGCCAGCAGCATCTCCAGCAGGGACCCGGCGGGAAACGAGCAGTACTTC. Its translation is CASSISSRDPAGNEQYF.

This chain connects TRBV19 to TRBJ1-1; 7 bases match TRBD1. CDR1 is LNHDA, CDR2 SQIVND, per germline (reference sequence). This CDR3 comprises 15 residues. J was trimmed by 3 bases and V by 5 bases; bases with no gene match: 9. This CDR3 reads CASSPRDRTYTEAFF. DNA of the CDR3: TGTGCCAGTAGTCCACGGGACAGAACTTACACTGAAGCTTTCTTT.

The V gene is TRBV18, the J gene TRBJ1-6; 9 bases fit TRBD1. Germline CDR1 reads KGHSH; CDR2 reads LQKENI. Unmatched junction bases numbered 12, after V lost 3 bases and J lost 0 bases. The CDR3 consists of 20 residues. Here the CDR3 reads CASSPMDRGTGSSYNSPLHF. In DNA, the CDR3 is TGTGCCAGCTCACCGATGGACAGGGGTACTGGGAGCTCCTATAATTCACCCCTCCACTTT.

This clone was picked up one time. CDR3 bases: TGTGCCAGCAGCTCTCAGACAGGGGCTAACTATGGCTACACCTTC. This encodes CASSSQTGANYGYTF. The rearrangement links TRBV9 to TRBJ1-2, with 8 bases that match TRBD1. CDR1 SGDLS and CDR2 YYNGEE come from the germline V gene. The CDR3 totals 15 residues. V dropped 4 bases and J dropped 0; count of bases not matched to a gene: 5.

CDR3 in amino acids: CASSRPKTGATLAGPQETQYF. The CDR3 DNA sequence: TGTGCCAGCTCCCGACCTAAGACAGGGGCGACCCTAGCGGGGCCCCAAGAGACCCAGTACTTC. The V gene is TRBV18, the J gene TRBJ2-5; maybe TRBD2 (9 bases). V was pared by 6 bases and J by 1 base, with 33 bases between. This CDR3 has 21 residues. Germline CDR1 KGHSH, CDR2 LQKENI.

The chain employs TRBV30 and TRBJ2-7; 7 bases line up with TRBD1. Germline loops: CDR1 GTSNPN, CDR2 SVGIG (reference sequence). This CDR3 spans 14 amino acids. Germline trimming cut 4 bases from V and 4 bases from J; bases unmatched to any gene: 10. The CDR3 region has the DNA TGTGCCTGGACCTCTTTGGCAGGGGGATACGAGCAGTACTTC. Residues: CAWTSLAGGYEQYF.

This clone was detected a few times. The chain uses TRBV30 and TRBJ2-1, with D possibly TRBD1 on 6 matching bases. The germline V gene has CDR1 GTSNPN and CDR2 SVGIG (reference sequence). The CDR3 totals 11 residues. Trimming left V 3 bases short and J 15 bases short, with 15 bases between. CDR3 protein: CAWRPDEGVFF. The DNA for the CDR3 is TGTGCCTGGAGGCCCGACGAGGGGGTGTTCTTC.

The chain couples TRBV21-1 to TRBJ2-3; the table's D call TRBD2 went unverified against the DNA. TRBV21-1 is deemed a pseudogene. The CDR3 extends over 18 amino acids. The CDR3 protein is CASSKQRAGLGSTDTQYF. DNA of the CDR3: TGTGCCAGCAGCAAACAACGGGCGGGGCTAGGCAGCACAGATACGCAGTATTTT.

This chain connects TRBV6-1 to TRBJ2-2; D uncertain. This CDR3 contains 13 residues. Germline CDR1 is MNHNS and CDR2 is SASEGT. V lost 3 bases, J lost 2 bases, and 4 bases lay in between. The CDR3 region has the DNA TGTGCCAGCAGTGACCTTAACACCGGGGAGCTGTTTTTT. Its translation: CASSDLNTGELFF.

This clone was observed once. The V and J genes are TRBV6-5 and TRBJ2-3; 7 bases fit TRBD2. CDR1 and CDR2 (germline): MNHEY, SVGAGI. The CDR3 has 16 amino acids. J was trimmed by 0 bases and V by 4 bases; bases with no gene match: 7. The CDR3 is CASSSLLARSTDTQYF. CDR3 nucleotide sequence: TGTGCCAGCAGTTCTTTACTAGCGAGAAGCACAGATACGCAGTATTTT.

DNA of the CDR3: TGTGCCAGCAGTTCGGGGGGCCAAGCTTTCTTT. Translating gives CASSSGGQAFF. The V and J genes are TRBV27 and TRBJ1-1, with D perhaps matching TRBD1 (6 bases). CDR1 MNHEY and CDR2 SMNVEV come from the germline V gene (reference sequence). V dropped 4 bases and J dropped 9 bases, with 9 bases sitting between them. This CDR3 region has 11 residues.

V is TRBV19 and J is TRBJ1-1; D unclear. V lost 4 bases and J 4 bases, leaving 4 bases between the germline ends. CDR1 and CDR2 (germline): LNHDA, SQIVND (reference sequence). The CDR3 is made up of 11 amino acids. CDR3 sequence reads: CASSRLTEAFF. For the CDR3, the DNA is TGTGCCAGTAGTAGACTCACTGAAGCTTTCTTT.

The V gene is TRBV7-9, the J gene TRBJ2-3; TRBD1 matches 7 bases. The CDR3 contains 18 residues. Germline-derived CDR1 and CDR2 are SEHNR and FQNEAQ (reference sequence). V gave up 4 bases and J gave up 0 bases; unmatched junction bases: 13. The CDR3 DNA reads as TGTGCCAGCAGCTCCCTCGGTCGGGACAGACTAAGCACAGATACGCAGTATTTT. It yields the protein CASSSLGRDRLSTDTQYF.

The chain is built from TRBV5-1 and TRBJ1-2; D possibly corresponds to TRBD1 (6 bases). V was trimmed by 0 bases and J by 7 bases, leaving 13 bases between them. Germline CDR1 is SGHRS and CDR2 is YFSETQ. CDR3 size: 14 residues. Here the CDR3 DNA reads TGCGCCAGCAGCTTGGACTGGACAGTCTTTGGCTACACCTTC. Its protein product is CASSLDWTVFGYTF.

V gene TRBV20-1 combines with J gene TRBJ1-5; D is perhaps TRBD1 (5 bases). Trimming left V 3 bases short and J 6 bases short, with 21 bases between. Germline V CDR1 and CDR2: DFQATT, SNEGSKA (reference sequence). The CDR3 sequence is 16 residues long. The DNA for the CDR3 is TGCAGTGCTAGTTCCTCGGGAGGCGTGCAGGGTCAGCCCCAGCATTTT. It specifies CSASSSGGVQGQPQHF.

This clone was picked up one time. This rearrangement joins TRBV5-4 to TRBJ1-1; 7 bases align to TRBD1. After removal of 4 bases from V and 6 bases from J, the junction contained 6 bases not matched to a gene. Germline V lookup: CDR1 SGHNT, CDR2 YYREEE (reference sequence). This CDR3 contains 13 residues. The CDR3 bases are TGTGCCAGCAGCCCAGACAGGGTGGCTGAAGCTTTCTTT. Amino acids: CASSPDRVAEAFF.

The chain links TRBV6-6 to TRBJ1-4, with 10 bases lining up with TRBD1. J lost 8 bases, V lost 5 bases, and 20 bases had no gene match. Germline V gives CDR1 MNHNY, CDR2 SVGAGI (reference sequence). The CDR3 consists of 19 residues. The CDR3: CASSRSPGQGPPGWEKLFF. The CDR3 DNA is TGTGCCAGCAGTCGATCACCGGGACAGGGGCCCCCGGGATGGGAAAAACTGTTTTTT.

This chain links TRBV6-6 with TRBJ2-5; 11 bases are shared with TRBD1. Germline CDR1 reads MNHNY; CDR2 reads SVGAGI (reference sequence). The CDR3 loop spans 14 amino acids. The junction had 9 bases not matched to a gene; V was cut back by 6 bases and J by 9 bases. DNA of the CDR3: TGTGCCAGCAGGTCGGGACAGGGGGGCAAGCCCCAGTACTTC. This encodes CASRSGQGGKPQYF.

This chain joins TRBV11-2 and TRBJ2-1; no firm D call. Germline CDR1 SGHAT, CDR2 FQNNGV. The CDR3 is 16 residues long. Deletions cut 1 base from V and 1 base from J, with 11 bases between. The CDR3 DNA is TGTGCCAGCAGCTTAGGGGTGATGGAGTCCTACAATGAGCAGTTCTTC. Translated, it gives CASSLGVMESYNEQFF. The entire variable domain, with the rest obtained from reference TRBV11-2 and TRBJ2-1, is as follows: EAGVAQSPRYKIIEKRQSVAFWCNPISGHATLYWYQQILGQGPKLLIQFQNNGVVDDSQLPKDRFSAERLKGVDSTLKIQPAKLEDSAVYLCASSLGVMESYNEQFFGPGTRLTVL.